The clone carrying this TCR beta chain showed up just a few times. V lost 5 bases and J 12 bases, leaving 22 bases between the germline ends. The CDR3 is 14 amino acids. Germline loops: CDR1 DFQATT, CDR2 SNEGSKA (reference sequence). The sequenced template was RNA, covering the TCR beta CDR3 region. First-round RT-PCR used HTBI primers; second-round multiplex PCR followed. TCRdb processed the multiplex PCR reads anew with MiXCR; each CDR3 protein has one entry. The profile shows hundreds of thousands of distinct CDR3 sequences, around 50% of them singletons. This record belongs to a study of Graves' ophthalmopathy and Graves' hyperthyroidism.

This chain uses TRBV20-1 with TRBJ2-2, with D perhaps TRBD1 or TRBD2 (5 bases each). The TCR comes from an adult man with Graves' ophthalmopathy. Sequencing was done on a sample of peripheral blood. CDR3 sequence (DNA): TGCAGTGCTCCCCTTCCGGGACGCTCAGGGAAGCTGTTTTTT. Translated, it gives CSAPLPGRSGKLFF.